This TCR beta chain appears in the sequencing data of a study of cytomegalovirus exposure and HLA in healthy donors. Study conclusions and caveats: Being productive about 90% or about 30% of the time was typical of most TCR beta V segments in an earlier analysis. Upon later analysis, HLA-associated TCR beta chains proved more clonally expanded than other, equally common chains. Analyses of presence/absence relied on an assumption of roughly uniform sequencing depth across donors.

The PCR ran on 60 Vbeta and 13 Jbeta primers. The authors' processing: There were about 80 million unique TCR beta chains by a later count, and 10 million to 12 million of them were shared. Here immunoSEQ multiplex PCR was the method, and the copy in TCRdb shows in-frame clones only, minus some. V, J and clone size were drawn from that table, and D and trimming were deduced from the DNA. The sample has more than 85,000 clones; around 78% are singletons. There are 15 residues in the CDR3. J gave up 2 bases and V 0 bases, and 1 base lay outside the gene matches. CDR1 and CDR2 from the germline V gene are LGHNA and YSLEER. On this clone: Its antigen is unidentified.

The sample was PBMCs. The TCR originated in a man between 40 and 49 years old in good health and CMV-seronegative. This chain joins TRBV4-3 and TRBJ1-2; 9 nucleotides agree with TRBD1. The CDR3 DNA reads as TGCGCCAGCAGCCAAGAAGGACAGGGGAACTATGGCTACACCTTC. Translating it yields CASSQEGQGNYGYTF.